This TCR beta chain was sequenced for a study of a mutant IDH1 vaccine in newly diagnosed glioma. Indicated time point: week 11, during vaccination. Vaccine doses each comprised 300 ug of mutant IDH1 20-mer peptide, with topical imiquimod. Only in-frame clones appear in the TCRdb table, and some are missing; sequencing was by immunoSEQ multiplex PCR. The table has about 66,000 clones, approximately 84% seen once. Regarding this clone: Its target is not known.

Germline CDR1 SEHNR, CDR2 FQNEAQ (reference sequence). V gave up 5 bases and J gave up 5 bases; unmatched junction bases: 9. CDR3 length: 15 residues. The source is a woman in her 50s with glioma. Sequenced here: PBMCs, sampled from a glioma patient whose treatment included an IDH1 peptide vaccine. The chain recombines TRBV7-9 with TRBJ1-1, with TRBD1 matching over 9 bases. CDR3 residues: CASSQMGTGMTEAFF. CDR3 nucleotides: TGTGCCAGCAGCCAAATGGGGACAGGGATGACTGAAGCTTTCTTT.